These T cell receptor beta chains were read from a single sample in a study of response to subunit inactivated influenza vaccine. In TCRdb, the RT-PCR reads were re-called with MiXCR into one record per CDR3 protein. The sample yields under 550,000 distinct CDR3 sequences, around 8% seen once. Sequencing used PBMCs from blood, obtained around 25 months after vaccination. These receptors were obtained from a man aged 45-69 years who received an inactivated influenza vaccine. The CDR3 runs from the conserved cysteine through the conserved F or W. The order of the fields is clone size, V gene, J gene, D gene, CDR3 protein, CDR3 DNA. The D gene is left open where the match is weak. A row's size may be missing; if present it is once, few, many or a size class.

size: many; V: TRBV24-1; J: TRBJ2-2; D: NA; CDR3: CATSDPQTETNTGELFF; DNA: TGTGCCACCAGTGATCCCCAGACAGAGACGAACACCGGGGAGCTGTTTTTT
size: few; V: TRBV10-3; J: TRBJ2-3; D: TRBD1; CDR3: CAISGGQGVADTQYF; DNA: TGTGCCATCAGTGGGGGACAGGGGGTGGCAGATACGCAGTATTTT
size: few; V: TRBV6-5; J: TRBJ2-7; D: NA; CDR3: CASSLGGGFEQYF; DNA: TGTGCCAGCAGTTTGGGAGGGGGGTTCGAGCAGTACTTC
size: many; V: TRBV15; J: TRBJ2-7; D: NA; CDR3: CATSTRTLREQYF; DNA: TGTGCCACCAGCACTCGGACGCTTCGGGAGCAGTACTTC
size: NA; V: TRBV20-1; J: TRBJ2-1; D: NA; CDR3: CSAGATGYSYNEQFF; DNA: TGCAGTGCTGGGGCGACAGGTTACTCCTACAATGAGCAGTTCTTC
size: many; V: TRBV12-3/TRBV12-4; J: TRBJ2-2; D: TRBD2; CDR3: CASSLAGTSVTGELFF; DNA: TGTGCCAGCAGTTTGGCCGGGACTAGCGTCACCGGGGAGCTGTTTTTT
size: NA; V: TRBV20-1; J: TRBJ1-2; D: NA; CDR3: CSAFTTAANYGYTF; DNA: TGCAGTGCTTTCACGACAGCAGCTAACTATGGCTACACCTTC
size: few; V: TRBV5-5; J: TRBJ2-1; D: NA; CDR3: CASSSIKWDEQFF; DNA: TGTGCCAGCAGCTCGATTAAGTGGGATGAGCAGTTCTTC
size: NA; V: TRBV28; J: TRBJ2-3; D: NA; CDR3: CASSSRGRTPFTDTQYF; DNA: TGTGCCAGCAGTTCTAGAGGAAGGACACCGTTCACAGATACGCAGTATTTT
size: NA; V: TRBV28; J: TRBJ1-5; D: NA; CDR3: CASSLRGRDSNQPQHF; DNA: TGTGCCAGCAGTTTGCGGGGGAGGGATAGCAATCAGCCCCAGCATTTT
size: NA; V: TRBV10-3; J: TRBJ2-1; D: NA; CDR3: CAISERDITEQFF; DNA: TGTGCCATCAGTGAACGGGACATTACTGAGCAGTTCTTC
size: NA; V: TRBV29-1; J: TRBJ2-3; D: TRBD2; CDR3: CSVTGRATRTDTQYF; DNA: TGCAGCGTTACCGGGAGGGCCACTCGCACAGATACGCAGTATTTT
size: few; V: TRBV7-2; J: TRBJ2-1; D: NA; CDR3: CASATGGDEQFF; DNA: TGTGCCAGCGCCACGGGGGGCGATGAGCAGTTCTTC
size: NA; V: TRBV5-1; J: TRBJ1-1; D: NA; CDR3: CASSLTITGLNTEAFF; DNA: TGCGCCAGCAGCTTAACCATTACAGGCTTGAACACTGAAGCTTTCTTT
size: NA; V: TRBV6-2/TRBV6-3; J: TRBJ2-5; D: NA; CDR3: CASVGPETQYF; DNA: TGTGCCAGCGTGGGCCCGGAGACCCAGTACTTC
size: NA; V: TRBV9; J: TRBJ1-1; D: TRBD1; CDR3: CASSPRGQGLTMNTEAFF; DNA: TGTGCCAGCAGCCCCCGTGGACAGGGGTTGACTATGAACACTGAAGCTTTCTTT
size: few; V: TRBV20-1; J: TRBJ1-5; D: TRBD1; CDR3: CSAIRDREYSNQPQHF; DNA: TGCAGTGCTATCCGGGACAGGGAATATAGCAATCAGCCCCAGCATTTT
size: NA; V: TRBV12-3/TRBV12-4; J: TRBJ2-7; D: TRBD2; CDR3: CASRTSGSQNEQYF; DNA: TGTGCCAGCAGGACTAGCGGGAGCCAAAACGAGCAGTACTTC
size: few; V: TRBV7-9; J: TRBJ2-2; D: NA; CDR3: CASDEGDTGELFF; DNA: TGTGCCAGCGACGAGGGCGATACCGGGGAGCTGTTTTTT
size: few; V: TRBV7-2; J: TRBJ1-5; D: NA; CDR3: CASSLGPQNQPQHF; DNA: TGTGCCAGCAGCTTGGGTCCTCAAAATCAGCCCCAGCATTTT
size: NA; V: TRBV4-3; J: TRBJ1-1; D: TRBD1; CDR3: CASSHLGQGASEAFF; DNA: TGCGCCAGCAGCCACCTGGGACAGGGGGCTTCTGAAGCTTTCTTT
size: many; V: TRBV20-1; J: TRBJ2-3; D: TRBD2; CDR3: CSAKSGGNNAADTQYF; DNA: TGCAGTGCTAAATCGGGGGGAAACAATGCCGCAGATACGCAGTATTTT
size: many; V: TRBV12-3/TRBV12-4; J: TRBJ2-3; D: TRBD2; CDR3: CASSLGRTSGNTDTQYF; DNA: TGTGCCAGCAGTTTGGGTCGGACTAGCGGAAACACAGATACGCAGTATTTT
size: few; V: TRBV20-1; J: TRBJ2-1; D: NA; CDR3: CSAPARWPHNEQFF; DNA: TGCAGTGCCCCCGCGAGATGGCCCCACAATGAGCAGTTCTTC
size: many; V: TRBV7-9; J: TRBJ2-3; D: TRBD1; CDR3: CASSLSRRDRRRDTQYF; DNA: TGTGCCAGCAGCTTATCGCGAAGGGACAGGCGGCGAGATACGCAGTATTTT
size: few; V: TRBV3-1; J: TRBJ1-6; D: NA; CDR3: CASSQVGGHRSPLHF; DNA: TGTGCCAGCAGCCAAGTGGGAGGACATCGTTCACCCCTCCACTTT
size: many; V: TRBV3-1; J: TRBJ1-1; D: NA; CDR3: CASSQDGGLTF; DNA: TGTGCCAGCAGCCAAGATGGAGGGCTGACTTTT
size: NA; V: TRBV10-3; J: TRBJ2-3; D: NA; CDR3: CAISESGGGLSADTQYF; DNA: TGTGCCATCAGTGAGTCGGGGGGAGGCCTTAGCGCAGATACGCAGTATTTT
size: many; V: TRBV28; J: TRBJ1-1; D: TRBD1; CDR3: CASSLLSRGLMNTEAFF; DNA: TGTGCCAGCAGTTTACTTTCCAGGGGGCTTATGAACACTGAAGCTTTCTTT
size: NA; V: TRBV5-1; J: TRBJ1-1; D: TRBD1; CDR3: CASSSTPGQGIAEAFF; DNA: TGCGCCAGCAGCTCTACCCCGGGACAGGGGATTGCTGAAGCTTTCTTT
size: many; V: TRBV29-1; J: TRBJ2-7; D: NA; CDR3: CSVEKGPYEQYF; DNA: TGCAGCGTTGAAAAGGGGCCCTACGAGCAGTACTTC
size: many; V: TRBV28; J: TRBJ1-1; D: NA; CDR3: CASSLFNTEAFF; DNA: TGTGCCAGCAGTTTATTTAACACTGAAGCTTTCTTT
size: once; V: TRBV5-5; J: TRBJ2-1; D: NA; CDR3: CASTGQVGPTNNEQFF; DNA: TGTGCCAGCACCGGACAAGTGGGGCCGACGAACAATGAGCAGTTCTTC
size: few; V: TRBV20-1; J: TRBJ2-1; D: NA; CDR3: CSATERSSYNEQFF; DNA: TGCAGTGCTACTGAGAGGAGCTCCTACAATGAGCAGTTCTTC
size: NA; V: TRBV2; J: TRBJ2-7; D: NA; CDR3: CASSGQGNEQYF; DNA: TGTGCCAGCAGTGGGCAGGGCAACGAGCAGTACTTC
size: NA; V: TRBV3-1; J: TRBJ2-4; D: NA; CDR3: CASRRDLGSKNIQYF; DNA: TGTGCCAGCAGGCGGGACCTAGGTTCCAAAAACATTCAGTACTTC
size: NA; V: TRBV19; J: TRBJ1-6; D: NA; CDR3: CASSIGRNSPLHF; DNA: TGTGCCAGTAGTATCGGCAGGAATTCACCCCTCCACTTT
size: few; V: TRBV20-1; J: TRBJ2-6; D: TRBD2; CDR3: CSARDSGLKRGGSGANVLTF; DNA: TGCAGTGCTAGAGATTCCGGTTTAAAGCGGGGGGGCTCTGGGGCCAACGTCCTGACTTTC
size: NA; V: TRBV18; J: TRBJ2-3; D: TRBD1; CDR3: CASSPYSNRGTDTQYF; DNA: TGTGCCAGCTCTCCCTACTCGAACAGGGGGACAGATACGCAGTATTTT
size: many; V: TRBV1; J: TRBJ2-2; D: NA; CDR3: CTSSRPRGLWTGELFF; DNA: TGCACCAGCAGCCGCCCCAGGGGACTGTGGACCGGGGAGCTGTTTTTT
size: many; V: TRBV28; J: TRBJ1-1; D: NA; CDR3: CASSFLINTEAFF; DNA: TGTGCCAGCAGTTTCCTAATCAACACTGAAGCTTTCTTT
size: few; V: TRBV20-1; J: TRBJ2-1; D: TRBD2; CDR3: CSARGTSGRNEQFF; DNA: TGCAGTGCTAGGGGGACTAGTGGTAGGAATGAGCAGTTCTTC
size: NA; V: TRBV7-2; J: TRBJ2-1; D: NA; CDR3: CASSLDSGGGEQFF; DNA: TGTGCCAGCAGCTTAGACTCAGGGGGAGGTGAGCAGTTCTTC
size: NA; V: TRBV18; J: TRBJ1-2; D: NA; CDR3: CASSPGNRGYGYTF; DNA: TGTGCCAGCTCACCGGGGAACCGGGGCTATGGCTACACCTTC
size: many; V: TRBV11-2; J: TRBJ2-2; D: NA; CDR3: CASSLRREAGELFF; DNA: TGTGCCAGCAGCCTCCGGCGAGAGGCCGGGGAGCTGTTTTTT
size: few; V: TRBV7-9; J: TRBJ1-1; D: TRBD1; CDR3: CASSKQGVKTEAFF; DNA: TGTGCCAGCAGCAAACAGGGGGTAAAGACTGAAGCTTTCTTT
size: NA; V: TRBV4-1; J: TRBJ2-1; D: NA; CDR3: CASSQARAGVAYNEQFF; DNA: TGCGCCAGCAGCCAAGCCCGGGCAGGGGTGGCCTACAATGAGCAGTTCTTC
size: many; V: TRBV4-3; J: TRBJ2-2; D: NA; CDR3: CASSQDRVETGELFF; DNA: TGCGCCAGCAGCCAAGATCGAGTTGAGACCGGGGAGCTGTTTTTT
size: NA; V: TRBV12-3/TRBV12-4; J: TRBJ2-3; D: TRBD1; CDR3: CASSPTGAPDTQYF; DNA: TGTGCCAGCAGTCCGACAGGGGCACCCGATACGCAGTATTTT